The rows below give T cell receptor beta chains drawn from one sample of a study of blood T cell repertoires in COVID-19. Repertoires were generated with immunoSEQ multiplex PCR, while TCRdb's copy carries only in-frame clones and drops some. The table records roughly 200,000 clones, 83% of them present only once. Source material: PBMCs or T cells enriched from blood (not recorded which). The origin of the receptors is a woman aged 45-60 years who had been exposed to COVID-19. CDR3s include the opening cysteine and the closing phenylalanine or tryptophan. The D gene is left open where the match is weak. Expanded clones get a size class; other rows say once, few or many, or leave the size out.

v_call: TRBV6-6
clone_size: NA
d_call: NA
j_call: TRBJ1-6
cdr3_length: 15
cdr3_nt: TGTGCCAGCAGTTTAGGGGAATCCTATAATTCACCCCTCCACTTT
cdr3_aa: CASSLGESYNSPLHF

v_call: TRBV18
clone_size: once
d_call: NA
j_call: TRBJ1-5
cdr3_length: 14
cdr3_nt: TGTGCCAGCTCACCCAACGGGATTAATCAGCCCCAGCATTTT
cdr3_aa: CASSPNGINQPQHF

v_call: TRBV2
clone_size: NA
d_call: NA
j_call: TRBJ1-5
cdr3_length: 15
cdr3_nt: TGTGCCAGCAGTGGGTACGGCGAGGGTAATCAGCCCCAGCATTTT
cdr3_aa: CASSGYGEGNQPQHF

v_call: TRBV3-1/TRBV3-2
clone_size: few
d_call: TRBD1
j_call: TRBJ1-3
cdr3_length: 15
cdr3_nt: TGTGCCAGCAGCCCCACAGGGGGCATCGGAGACACCATATATTTT
cdr3_aa: CASSPTGGIGDTIYF

v_call: TRBV11-2
clone_size: once
d_call: NA
j_call: TRBJ2-2
cdr3_length: 13
cdr3_nt: TGTGCCAGCAGCTCCCGACAGACCGGGGAGCTGTTTTTT
cdr3_aa: CASSSRQTGELFF

v_call: TRBV7-2
clone_size: few
d_call: NA
j_call: TRBJ1-6
cdr3_length: 15
cdr3_nt: TGTGCCAGCAGCTTAGCCCCTTCCTATAATTCACCCCTCCACTTT
cdr3_aa: CASSLAPSYNSPLHF

v_call: TRBV7-6
clone_size: NA
d_call: NA
j_call: TRBJ1-6
cdr3_length: 14
cdr3_nt: TGTGCCAGCAGCTTAGGTACGACAGAGGCACCCCTCCACTTT
cdr3_aa: CASSLGTTEAPLHF

v_call: TRBV23-1
clone_size: NA
d_call: NA
j_call: TRBJ2-5
cdr3_length: 13
cdr3_nt: TGCGCCAAGCCTAGGGAGTCAAGGGAGACCCAGTACTTC
cdr3_aa: CAKPRESRETQYF

v_call: TRBV13
clone_size: NA
d_call: NA
j_call: TRBJ2-5
cdr3_length: 14
cdr3_nt: TGTGCCAGCAGCACCCGGGACACTCAAGAGACCCAGTACTTC
cdr3_aa: CASSTRDTQETQYF

v_call: TRBV13
clone_size: NA
d_call: TRBD2
j_call: TRBJ2-3
cdr3_length: 15
cdr3_nt: TGTGCCAGCAGTTCTAGCGGGGGATTCACAGATACGCAGTATTTT
cdr3_aa: CASSSSGGFTDTQYF

v_call: TRBV6-2/TRBV6-3
clone_size: NA
d_call: NA
j_call: TRBJ2-2
cdr3_length: 13
cdr3_nt: TGTGCCAGCACCCCGACAGGAACCGGGGAGCTGTTTTTT
cdr3_aa: CASTPTGTGELFF

v_call: TRBV2
clone_size: once
d_call: NA
j_call: TRBJ1-6
cdr3_length: 16
cdr3_nt: TGTGCCAGCAGTGAATTAGACAGTGTACTTAATTCACCCCTCCACTTT
cdr3_aa: CASSELDSVLNSPLHF

v_call: TRBV6-5
clone_size: NA
d_call: NA
j_call: TRBJ1-5
cdr3_length: 16
cdr3_nt: TGTGCCAGCAGTTGGGGAGGGATTTATAGCAATCAGCCCCAGCATTTT
cdr3_aa: CASSWGGIYSNQPQHF

v_call: TRBV24-1
clone_size: NA
d_call: TRBD2
j_call: TRBJ2-3
cdr3_length: 17
cdr3_nt: TGTGCCACCGGACCGGGACTAGCGGGGGCGAGAACAGATACGCAGTATTTT
cdr3_aa: CATGPGLAGARTDTQYF

v_call: TRBV19
clone_size: NA
d_call: NA
j_call: TRBJ1-5
cdr3_length: 14
cdr3_nt: TGTGCCAGTAATGGTCAGGCAGGTAATCAGCCCCAGCATTTT
cdr3_aa: CASNGQAGNQPQHF

v_call: TRBV11-2
clone_size: NA
d_call: NA
j_call: TRBJ1-1
cdr3_length: 16
cdr3_nt: TGTGCCAGCAGCTTAAGCAGGGGCCTCCTTAACACTGAAGCTTTCTTT
cdr3_aa: CASSLSRGLLNTEAFF

v_call: TRBV11-2
clone_size: NA
d_call: NA
j_call: TRBJ2-7
cdr3_length: 14
cdr3_nt: TGTGCCAGCAGCTTAGGGACCGGGACCTACGAGCAGTACTTC
cdr3_aa: CASSLGTGTYEQYF

v_call: TRBV6-4
clone_size: NA
d_call: NA
j_call: TRBJ2-1
cdr3_length: 13
cdr3_nt: TGTGCCAGCAGTGACCAGGGCCACAATGAGCAGTTCTTC
cdr3_aa: CASSDQGHNEQFF

v_call: TRBV9
clone_size: NA
d_call: TRBD1
j_call: TRBJ1-2
cdr3_length: 14
cdr3_nt: TGTGCCAGCAGCGGCGTGACAGGGGGTGTTGGCTACACCTTC
cdr3_aa: CASSGVTGGVGYTF

v_call: TRBV6-5
clone_size: NA
d_call: TRBD1
j_call: TRBJ1-6
cdr3_length: 15
cdr3_nt: TGTGCCAGCAGTTACTCAGGCAGGGGGACCTCACCCCTCCACTTT
cdr3_aa: CASSYSGRGTSPLHF

v_call: TRBV7-2
clone_size: NA
d_call: TRBD2
j_call: TRBJ2-5
cdr3_length: 16
cdr3_nt: TGTGCCAGCAGCTTTGTACTAGCGGGGTTCCAAGAGACCCAGTACTTC
cdr3_aa: CASSFVLAGFQETQYF

v_call: TRBV30
clone_size: NA
d_call: NA
j_call: TRBJ1-4
cdr3_length: 13
cdr3_nt: TGTGCCTGGGCGGGACCCCGTCAGGAAAAACTGTTTTTT
cdr3_aa: CAWAGPRQEKLFF

v_call: TRBV6-6
clone_size: NA
d_call: TRBD2
j_call: TRBJ2-1
cdr3_length: 15
cdr3_nt: TGTGCCAGCAGTTACGCTAGCGGGGCGACCAATGAGCAGTTCTTC
cdr3_aa: CASSYASGATNEQFF

v_call: TRBV19
clone_size: NA
d_call: NA
j_call: TRBJ1-2
cdr3_length: 15
cdr3_nt: TGTGCCAGTAGTCGTCCCGGGACTGGACGGTCTGGCTACACCTTC
cdr3_aa: CASSRPGTGRSGYTF

v_call: TRBV19
clone_size: NA
d_call: TRBD1
j_call: TRBJ2-2
cdr3_length: 18
cdr3_nt: TGTGCCAGTCACCTAGGGACAGGGGGCGCAGGGAACACCGGGGAGCTGTTTTTT
cdr3_aa: CASHLGTGGAGNTGELFF

v_call: TRBV12-3/TRBV12-4
clone_size: once
d_call: NA
j_call: TRBJ1-2
cdr3_length: 13
cdr3_nt: TGTGCCAGTCGAGGAGGTGCGAACTATGGCTACACCTTC
cdr3_aa: CASRGGANYGYTF

v_call: TRBV9
clone_size: NA
d_call: TRBD2
j_call: TRBJ2-3
cdr3_length: 14
cdr3_nt: TGTGCCAGCAGCGCCTCCGGGACTAGGGATACGCAGTATTTT
cdr3_aa: CASSASGTRDTQYF

v_call: TRBV9
clone_size: NA
d_call: TRBD1
j_call: TRBJ1-2
cdr3_length: 13
cdr3_nt: TGTGCCAGCAGCGTACAGGGGGCAGCAGGCTACACCTTC
cdr3_aa: CASSVQGAAGYTF

v_call: TRBV12-3/TRBV12-4
clone_size: NA
d_call: TRBD2
j_call: TRBJ2-3
cdr3_length: 13
cdr3_nt: TGTGCCAGCAGCGGGACTAACACAGATACGCAGTATTTT
cdr3_aa: CASSGTNTDTQYF

v_call: TRBV4-3
clone_size: NA
d_call: TRBD2
j_call: TRBJ2-3
cdr3_length: 18
cdr3_nt: TGCGCCAGCAGCCAAGACAACCCATGGGGCGGGGGTACCGTTACGCAGTATTTT
cdr3_aa: CASSQDNPWGGGTVTQYF

v_call: TRBV6-5
clone_size: NA
d_call: TRBD1
j_call: TRBJ1-1
cdr3_length: 14
cdr3_nt: TGTGCCAGCAGCCCAAGACAGGGGGTCACTGAAGCTTTCTTT
cdr3_aa: CASSPRQGVTEAFF

v_call: TRBV10-3
clone_size: NA
d_call: NA
j_call: TRBJ1-1
cdr3_length: 13
cdr3_nt: TGTGCCATCAGTGGGGGGCGAATGACTGAAGCTTTCTTT
cdr3_aa: CAISGGRMTEAFF

v_call: TRBV7-9
clone_size: few
d_call: TRBD2
j_call: TRBJ2-3
cdr3_length: 17
cdr3_nt: TGTGCCAGCAGCCTCGCGTTAGCGGGGTTGGGTACAGATACGCAGTATTTT
cdr3_aa: CASSLALAGLGTDTQYF

v_call: TRBV6-2/TRBV6-3
clone_size: NA
d_call: NA
j_call: TRBJ2-6
cdr3_length: 14
cdr3_nt: TGTGCCAGCAGTCAGGTCCCCGGGGCCAACGTCCTGACTTTC
cdr3_aa: CASSQVPGANVLTF

v_call: TRBV27
clone_size: NA
d_call: NA
j_call: TRBJ1-5
cdr3_length: 15
cdr3_nt: TGTGCCAGCAGTTTATCGGGGGGGCTGGTGAAGCCCCAGCATTTT
cdr3_aa: CASSLSGGLVKPQHF

v_call: TRBV12-3/TRBV12-4
clone_size: NA
d_call: NA
j_call: TRBJ1-2
cdr3_length: 11
cdr3_nt: TGTGCCAGCAGTTTTTACGGGGGCTACACCTTC
cdr3_aa: CASSFYGGYTF

v_call: TRBV18
clone_size: NA
d_call: TRBD1
j_call: TRBJ2-7
cdr3_length: 15
cdr3_nt: TGTGCCAGCTCACCGCGACAGGGGGGAGCCTACGAGCAGTACTTC
cdr3_aa: CASSPRQGGAYEQYF

v_call: TRBV6-2/TRBV6-3
clone_size: NA
d_call: TRBD1
j_call: TRBJ2-4
cdr3_length: 15
cdr3_nt: TGTGCCAGCAGTTACTCGGACAGGGCCAAAAACATTCAGTACTTC
cdr3_aa: CASSYSDRAKNIQYF

v_call: TRBV5-1
clone_size: once
d_call: TRBD1
j_call: TRBJ2-1
cdr3_length: 17
cdr3_nt: TGCGCCAGCAGCTTGGAGGGGGCCAGGAACGGCTACAATGAGCAGTTCTTC
cdr3_aa: CASSLEGARNGYNEQFF

v_call: TRBV12-3/TRBV12-4
clone_size: NA
d_call: NA
j_call: TRBJ1-1
cdr3_length: 13
cdr3_nt: TGTGCCAGCCGGACAGCCAAGAACACTGAAGCTTTCTTT
cdr3_aa: CASRTAKNTEAFF

v_call: TRBV5-1
clone_size: NA
d_call: TRBD1
j_call: TRBJ2-7
cdr3_length: 17
cdr3_nt: TGCGCCAGCAGCTTGGCCGGAACAGGGGGCAGTACCTACGAGCAGTACTTC
cdr3_aa: CASSLAGTGGSTYEQYF